This T cell receptor (beta chain) came from a study of shared clonotypes between healthy human individuals. Study-wide points: Across a few donors, naive CD4 shared roughly 5.1%, naive CD8 3.5% to 4%, memory CD4 about 2.4%, memory CD8 under 0.5%. An anticipated effect of sequencing depth on clonotype sharing among donors was recognized.

There are 14 residues in the CDR3. Germline V gives CDR1 SNHLY, CDR2 FYNNEI. The V and J ends lost 5 bases and 4 bases, in that order; junction bases with no gene match: 7. Replicate sorted-subset PCRs were loaded with around 0.2 ug DNA, about 28,000 T cell genomes. TCRdb's table, derived via immunoSEQ multiplex PCR, lists solely in-frame clones and lacks some. The table records some 2,000,000 clones, 85% to 95% of them present only once. Ten or more counts support this clone. The antigen is not known. The donors, healthy adults who were HIV-negative, had experienced no recent acute infections or vaccinations.

The chain carries TRBV2 and TRBJ2-7, with 8 bases aligning to TRBD1. The sequence came from a man between 18 and 29 years old in good health. Input material: naive CD4+ T cells sorted from blood. Subset reported: CD45RA+ positively selected. In nucleotides, the CDR3 is TGTGCCAGCAGTATTGGACAGGGAGCATACGAGCAGTACTTC. Amino acids: CASSIGQGAYEQYF.